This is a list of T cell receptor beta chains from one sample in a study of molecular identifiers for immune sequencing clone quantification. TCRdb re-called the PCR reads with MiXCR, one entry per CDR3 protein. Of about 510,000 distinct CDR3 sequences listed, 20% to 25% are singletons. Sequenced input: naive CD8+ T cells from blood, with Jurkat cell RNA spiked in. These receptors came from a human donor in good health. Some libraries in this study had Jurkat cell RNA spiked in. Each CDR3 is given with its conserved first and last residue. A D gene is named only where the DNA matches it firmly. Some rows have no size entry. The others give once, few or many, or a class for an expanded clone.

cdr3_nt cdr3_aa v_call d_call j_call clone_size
TGTGCCAGCAGCGTAGGTGGAGAGACCACCGGGGAGCTGTTTTTT CASSVGGETTGELFF TRBV9 - TRBJ2-2 few
TGTGCCAGCAGTTCCCCTGCGGGGGCGAGCTTCTTGGACACTGAAGCTTTCTTT CASSSPAGASFLDTEAFF TRBV6-6 - TRBJ1-1 -
TGTGCCAGCAGTTCTAGGACAGGGCGAGCTTTCTTT CASSSRTGRAFF TRBV28 TRBD1 TRBJ1-1 many
TGTGCCAGCAGCCCAGACAGGGCCCAAGGTACGCAGTATTTT CASSPDRAQGTQYF TRBV7-9 TRBD1 TRBJ2-3 many
TGCAGCGTTGAAGGAGTCGGGGGGGTCTCCTACAATGAGCAGTTCTTC CSVEGVGGVSYNEQFF TRBV29-1 TRBD2 TRBJ2-1 many
TGTGCCAGCAGCTCCCCACCAGAGAGAGGACAGGGGGGCTATGGCTACACCTTC CASSSPPERGQGGYGYTF TRBV11-2 TRBD1 TRBJ1-2 -
TGCAGTGCTAGAGACCTCGGGGACCCCGTGAGAGTTCAGTACTTC CSARDLGDPVRVQYF TRBV20-1 - TRBJ2-4 few
TGTGCCAGCAGTTCCAGCGGAACCTACGAGCAGTACTTC CASSSSGTYEQYF TRBV12-3/TRBV12-4 - TRBJ2-7 few
TGCAGTGCTAGAGATTGGTACGGCGGGAGTGAGGTCTACGAGCAGTACTTC CSARDWYGGSEVYEQYF TRBV20-1 TRBD2 TRBJ2-7 -
TGCAGCGTTGAAGGGGATGGCTACACCTTC CSVEGDGYTF TRBV29-1 - TRBJ1-2 many
TGTGCCAGCAGCCAAGTAGGACGGGGGTACCAAGAGACCCAGTACTTC CASSQVGRGYQETQYF TRBV14 - TRBJ2-5 -
TGTGCGATAGGAGGGCCCTCGAACACCGGGGAGCTGTTTTTT CAIGGPSNTGELFF TRBV12-3/TRBV12-4 - TRBJ2-2 -
TGTGCCAGCAGCCCAAGGATCGAACTAGCGGGGGAGCCTGAGCAGTTCTTC CASSPRIELAGEPEQFF TRBV5-3 TRBD2 TRBJ2-1 -
TGTGCCAGCAGAACCGGACAGGCCTCAAATCAGCCCCAGCATTTT CASRTGQASNQPQHF TRBV6-2/TRBV6-3 TRBD1 TRBJ1-5 -
TGTGCCATCAGTGAGACGGCAGTGGAAGCTTTCTTT CAISETAVEAFF TRBV10-3 - TRBJ1-1 many
TGCGCCAGCAGCTTGGCCCCCTGGGGGTCTTACAATGAGCAGTTCTTC CASSLAPWGSYNEQFF TRBV5-1 - TRBJ2-1 -
TGCGCCAGCAGCCAGACGAGGTTCGGGAGCAATCAGCCCCAGCATTTT CASSQTRFGSNQPQHF TRBV4-3 - TRBJ1-5 many
TGTACCAGCACCCTGGAGGGGGCTGAAGGCTACACCTTC CTSTLEGAEGYTF TRBV12-3/TRBV12-4 TRBD1 TRBJ1-2 few
TGTGCCAGCAGCTCCGGGACAGGGGGCAGCGAGCAGTACTTC CASSSGTGGSEQYF TRBV7-6 TRBD1 TRBJ2-7 many
TGTGCCACCAGCGGACCGGGAAACACCATATATTTT CATSGPGNTIYF TRBV15 - TRBJ1-3 -
TGCAGTGTTAGGCGGGGAGAACCTACCACAGATACGCAGTATTTT CSVRRGEPTTDTQYF TRBV20-1 - TRBJ2-3 -
TGTGCCAGCAGCCCATCCCCGGGACCGGGGGGCTACACCTTC CASSPSPGPGGYTF TRBV7-9 - TRBJ1-2 -
TGTGCCAGCAGCTTTCAAACAGGGGGAAGAGATACGCAGTATTTT CASSFQTGGRDTQYF TRBV7-9 TRBD1 TRBJ2-3 many
TGTGCCATCAGTGAGCCAGGGTATGGGACTAGCGGGAGGGCAGATACGCAGTATTTT CAISEPGYGTSGRADTQYF TRBV10-3 TRBD2 TRBJ2-3 once
TGCAGCGTCGTCCTTTCAGGGCCTGAGCAGTTCTTC CSVVLSGPEQFF TRBV29-1 - TRBJ2-1 -
TGTGCCAGCAGCTCTGATCAGGGGCCCCAGCATTTT CASSSDQGPQHF TRBV11-2 - TRBJ1-5 -
TGTGCCAGCAGCCCAGAAGGGGGTAATGAAAAACTGTTTTTT CASSPEGGNEKLFF TRBV7-8 - TRBJ1-4 many
TGCAGTGCTAGAGACCCCCCCCGCCCTTCACGGGACGGAGTCGGGAGCACAGATACGCAGTATTTT CSARDPPRPSRDGVGSTDTQYF TRBV20-1 - TRBJ2-3 few
TGTGCCAGCAGTTCCCCTACAGGGGCACCCAATCAGCCCCAGCATTTT CASSSPTGAPNQPQHF TRBV6-6 TRBD1 TRBJ1-5 many